A single sample is the source of the 8 T cell receptor beta chains below, sequenced in a study of cytomegalovirus exposure and HLA in healthy donors. With 60 Vbeta and 13 Jbeta primers, the PCR was carried out. TCRdb's table, derived via immunoSEQ multiplex PCR, lists solely in-frame clones and lacks some. The repertoire has around 130,000 clones, about 80% of them found once; the top ten carry 2.5% to 3%. Input material: PBMCs. The receptors here all came from a man under 40 in good health and CMV-seronegative.

A word on this clone: The junction and the germline gene differ at one end; a read error may be behind it. The CDR3, as DNA: TGTGCCAGCAGGGAAGCGGGGGGGGCTCAGCCCCAGCATTTT. Translation: CASREAGGAQPQHF. The genes are TRBV6-1 and TRBJ1-5; perhaps TRBD1 as D (6 bases). CDR1 is MNHNS, CDR2 SASEGT, per germline. The length of the CDR3 is 14 residues.

The chain recombines TRBV10-3 with TRBJ2-2; 9 bases line up with TRBD2. This CDR3 spans 14 amino acids. V lost 5 bases to trimming and J lost 6 bases; unmatched junction nucleotides: 4. CDR1 and CDR2 from the germline V gene are ENHRY and SYGVKD. For the CDR3, the DNA is TGTGCCATCAGTAACGGACTAGCGTCCGGGGAGCTGTTTTTT. This sequence encodes CAISNGLASGELFF.

This clone was counted between two and nine times. The chain links TRBV5-4 to TRBJ1-1, with D possibly matching TRBD1 (6 bases). V gave up 2 bases and J gave up 7 bases, with 12 bases separating them. The germline V gene has CDR1 SGHNT and CDR2 YYREEE (reference sequence). This CDR3 has 13 amino acids. DNA of the CDR3: TGTGCCAGCAGCTTTCAGGGGCCGGGTGAAGCTTTCTTT. Translated: CASSFQGPGEAFF.

This clone was recorded only once. At one end, the junction sequence differs from germline, possibly due to a read error. The rearrangement links TRBV5-6 to TRBJ1-2; the match to TRBD1 covers 7 bases. This CDR3 comprises 15 residues. The germline gives CDR1 SGHDT, CDR2 YYEEEE. CDR3 nucleotides: TGTGCCAGCAGCTTTGTTGACGGGACAGCAAATGGCTACCCCTTC. Translation: CASSFVDGTANGYPF.

In DNA, the CDR3 is TGTGCCAGCAGCTTGAGGGACAGGGGGGTAGACTACGAGCAGTACTTC. Encoded protein: CASSLRDRGVDYEQYF. The genes are TRBV5-6 and TRBJ2-7; 11 nucleotides agree with TRBD1. Trimming cost V 1 base and J 3 bases; bases outside gene matches: 6. Germline V CDR1 and CDR2: SGHDT, YYEEEE. CDR3 length: 16 amino acids.

In regard to this clone: A read error may produce the germline difference seen at one junction end. The rearrangement uses TRBV5-1 and TRBJ1-2; D ambiguous. Germline values: CDR1 SGHRS, CDR2 YFSETQ. The CDR3 sequence is 14 residues long. The CDR3 loop is CASSLDSGSYGYPF. DNA of the CDR3: TGCGCCAGCAGCTTGGATAGCGGGAGCTATGGCTACCCCTTC.

The CDR3 DNA sequence: TGTGCCAGCAGTTTAGGCGGGCTGAACACCGGGGAGCTGTTTTTT. Translated, it gives CASSLGGLNTGELFF. The chain has TRBV27 and TRBJ2-2, with D maybe TRBD2 (5 bases). CDR3 size: 15 residues. Germline loops: CDR1 MNHEY, CDR2 SMNVEV (reference sequence). Trimming took 2 bases from V and 1 from J, leaving 8 bases between them.

The genes are TRBV28 and TRBJ1-1; 10 nucleotides line up with TRBD1. CDR3 length: 16 amino acids. CDR1 MDHEN and CDR2 SYDVKM come from the germline V gene. V lost 6 bases to trimming and J lost 0 bases; unmatched junction nucleotides: 7. The CDR3 spells CASRPDRGPMNTEAFF. The DNA of the CDR3 is TGTGCCAGCAGACCTGACAGGGGGCCTATGAACACTGAAGCTTTCTTT.